What follows describes a single T cell receptor (beta chain). This clonotype was observed a handful of times. Its cognate antigen has yet to be identified. Within one base of it there is no much larger clone, and no base qualities were kept. From cysteine to phenylalanine, the CDR3 is 14 amino acids long. Of all the DNA, just the CDR3 is kept, 42 bases in frame from base 1. The junction shows trimming of 6 bases on V and 3 bases on J, and the gene matches do not reach 5 bases of it. As encoded in the germline V gene, CDR1 is MNHNS while CDR2 is SASEGT. The entry originates in a study of T cell repertoires in cytomegalovirus infection (dated 2019 in TCRdb). Regarding the research as a whole: Alongside well-studied HLA-B-restricted epitopes, the peptide stimulations were aimed at recently identified HLA-C-restricted CMV epitopes, whose presentation resists viral immunomodulation. Donor HLA type was relevant to the analysis, because carriage of CMV infection together with the matching HLA type was indicated by public TCR beta signatures. Study-wide conclusions, independent of this receptor: Carriers of CMV infection plus the relevant HLA type were discriminated by the cumulative frequency of public TCR beta family members in the study cohort and in an independent approximately 400-donor cohort. In the ex vivo response, HLA-C-restricted CMV-specific TCR beta clonotypes were dominant, and in two of eight donors the single most frequent clonotype came from this HLA-C-restricted group.

This sample was sequenced with an Illumina HiSeq 1500. TCRdb reworked the public reads: Q25 trimming with fastp, MiXCR clone assembly, productive beta chains retained. Duplicate CDR3 protein sequences are folded into a single record with the most common DNA and genes. The sample contains around 900,000 distinct CDR3 sequences, roughly 30% of them found a single time. Jointly, the top ten make up 10% to 15% of the sample. The treatment or condition label of this sample denotes: in vitro stimulation with specific CMV peptide epitopes to enrich CMV-specific T cells. This specimen consisted of cultured CD8+ T cells from PBMCs, obtained from culture after CMV antigen stimulation. This TCR came from a human donor in good health (CMV status not recorded). Some clones in this sample may be carry-over from other donors' samples. Recombination linked TRBV6-1 to TRBJ2-3, with 8 middle bases fitting TRBD2. The DNA sequence is given as TGTGCCAGCAGCCAACTAGCGGCGACAGATACGCAGTATTTT. Translated, this gives CASSQLAATDTQYF.